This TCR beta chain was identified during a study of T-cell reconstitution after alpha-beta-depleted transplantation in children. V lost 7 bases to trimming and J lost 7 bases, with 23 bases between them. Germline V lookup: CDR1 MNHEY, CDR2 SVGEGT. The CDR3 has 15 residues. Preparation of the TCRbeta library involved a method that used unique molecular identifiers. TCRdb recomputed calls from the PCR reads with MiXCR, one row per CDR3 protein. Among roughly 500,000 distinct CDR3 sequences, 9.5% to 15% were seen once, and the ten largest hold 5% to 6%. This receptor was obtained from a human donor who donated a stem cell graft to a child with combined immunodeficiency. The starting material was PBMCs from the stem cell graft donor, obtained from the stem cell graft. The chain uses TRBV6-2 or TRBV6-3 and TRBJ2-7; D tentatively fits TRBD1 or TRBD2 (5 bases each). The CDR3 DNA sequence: TGTGCCAGCACCAAATTGGGAGAAGGGGATACGGAGCAGTACTTC. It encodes CASTKLGEGDTEQYF.